The 7 T cell receptor beta chains reported below all come from one sample, sequenced in a study of blood T cell repertoires in COVID-19. The protocol was immunoSEQ multiplex PCR, while the TCRdb copy is restricted to in-frame clones and leaves out a portion. The sample comprises roughly 330,000 clones, 75% to 90% of which are singletons, and 5% rests with the top ten. The specimen was PBMCs or T cells enriched from blood (not recorded which). These receptor sequences come from a man under 40 who had recovered from COVID-19.

The V gene is TRBV7-9, the J gene TRBJ2-1, with TRBD1 matching over 8 bases. Germline assignment: CDR1 SEHNR and CDR2 FQNEAQ (reference sequence). Trimming cost V 2 bases and J 9 bases; bases outside gene matches: 6. This CDR3 region has 14 residues. CDR3 DNA: TGTGCCAGCAGCTTACCCCAGGGGGCAGCTGAGCAGTTCTTC. This gives the protein CASSLPQGAAEQFF.

The V and J genes are TRBV19 and TRBJ2-7, with TRBD1 identical over 7 bases. V shed 6 bases and J 4 bases; nucleotides not matched to a gene: 9. CDR3 length equals 14 residues. The V gene's germline CDR1 is LNHDA and CDR2 SQIVND (reference sequence). Here the CDR3 reads CASSPEGQSYEQYF. The CDR3, as DNA: TGTGCCAGTAGCCCCGAGGGACAGTCATACGAGCAGTACTTC.

The CDR3 here is CASSPLAGSTDTQYF. The CDR3 DNA sequence: TGTGCCAGCTCACCCCTAGCGGGGAGCACAGATACGCAGTATTTT. This chain connects TRBV18 to TRBJ2-3, with 9 nucleotides matching TRBD2. Trimming at V came to 3 bases and at J to 0 bases, leaving 1 base not matched to a gene. The CDR3 sequence is 15 residues long. The V gene's germline CDR1 is KGHSH and CDR2 LQKENI.

The chain is built from TRBV7-9 and TRBJ1-5; D call uncertain. V was clipped by 5 bases and J by 6 bases, with 11 bases between them. Germline CDR1 reads SEHNR; CDR2 reads FQNEAQ (reference sequence). The CDR3 runs to 13 residues. Written as DNA, the CDR3 is TGTGCCAGCAGCGGAGGCGTATCTCAGCCCCAGCATTTT. Translated, it gives CASSGGVSQPQHF.

The chain is built from TRBV5-1 and TRBJ2-3, with a possible D match to TRBD2 (5 bases). Germline values: CDR1 SGHRS, CDR2 YFSETQ. V dropped 0 bases and J dropped 4 bases, with 15 bases sitting between them. The CDR3 covers 16 residues. CDR3 in amino acids: CASSLAGQLGADTQYF. The CDR3 DNA reads TGCGCCAGCAGCTTGGCCGGGCAACTAGGAGCAGATACGCAGTATTTT.

The DNA for the CDR3 is TGTGCCAGCAGCTTGAAAGGGGGCCACAATGAGCAGTTCTTC. Translation: CASSLKGGHNEQFF. The J gene is TRBJ2-1, the V gene TRBV5-4, with TRBD1 matching over 7 bases. Trimming took 1 base from V and 5 from J; bases not matched to a gene: 3. Germline CDR1 and CDR2: SGHNT and YYREEE (reference sequence). The CDR3 has 14 residues.

This sequence joins TRBV29-1 and TRBJ2-1; D unresolved. Germline assignment: CDR1 SQVTM and CDR2 ANQGSEA. V was clipped by 1 base and J by 0 bases, with 13 bases between them. This CDR3 contains 16 residues. The CDR3 sequence is CSVEVLLKSSYNEQFF. CDR3 in DNA: TGCAGCGTTGAAGTCCTTCTTAAGAGCTCCTACAATGAGCAGTTCTTC.